This passage covers 17 T cell receptor beta chains from one sample sequenced in a study of T-cell memory formation after mild COVID-19. TCRdb re-analysed the 5' RACE reads in MiXCR, keeping a single row per CDR3 protein. The table records 340,000 or so distinct CDR3 sequences, 10% to 15% of them present only once. The sequencing sample was made of PBMCs or a T cell subset sorted from them (not recorded which). All receptors come from a man between 18 and 35 years old who had mild COVID-19 (a few samples of this study predate the infection). Cell type and time point are not known.

This chain joins TRBV10-3 and TRBJ2-2; D gene ambiguous. The CDR3 is made up of 14 amino acids. Trimming shortened V by 1 base and J by 3 bases, and 6 bases separated the two germline ends. Looked up from germline, CDR1 is ENHRY and CDR2 is SYGVKD. The CDR3 coding sequence is TGTGCCATCAGTGAGTGGTTTGACACCGGGGAGCTGTTTTTT. Its translation is CAISEWFDTGELFF.

This clonotype showed up many times. The V gene is TRBV5-1, the J gene TRBJ2-3, with TRBD2 matching 9 bases. CDR3 length equals 14 residues. With 4 bases clipped from V and 1 base from J, the junction kept 1 base outside the gene matches. CDR1 is SGHRS and CDR2 is YFSETQ in the germline V gene. The CDR3 nucleotides read TGCGCCAGCAGCAAGCGGGGGGGCACAGATACGCAGTATTTT. Translation: CASSKRGGTDTQYF. The variable domain in full, completed from reference TRBV5-1 and TRBJ2-3, reads KAGVTQTPRYLIKTRGQQVTLSCSPISGHRSVSWYQQTPGQGLQFLFEYFSETQRNKGNFPGRFSGRQFSNSRSEMNVSTLELGDSALYLCASSKRGGTDTQYFGPGTRLTVL.

The sample holds a few counts of this clonotype. The rearrangement uses TRBV5-1 and TRBJ2-2, with D unresolved. Germline CDR1 reads SGHRS; CDR2 reads YFSETQ. CDR3 size: 14 residues. The ends were cut back, 0 bases at V and 1 base at J, with 4 bases in the middle. CDR3 coding DNA: TGCGCCAGCAGCTTGGCCCAGAACACCGGGGAGCTGTTTTTT. It is translated as CASSLAQNTGELFF. Full variable domain (remainder filled in from reference TRBV5-1 and TRBJ2-2): KAGVTQTPRYLIKTRGQQVTLSCSPISGHRSVSWYQQTPGQGLQFLFEYFSETQRNKGNFPGRFSGRQFSNSRSEMNVSTLELGDSALYLCASSLAQNTGELFFGEGSRLTVL.

This chain links TRBV4-1 with TRBJ1-2, with TRBD1 matching over 9 bases. CDR3 length: 15 residues. Germline CDR1 is MGHRA and CDR2 is YSYEKL. J lost 5 bases, V lost 4 bases, and 8 bases had no gene match. CDR3 sequence: CASSPVGTGTYGYTF. DNA for the CDR3: TGCGCCAGCAGCCCGGTAGGGACAGGGACGTATGGCTACACCTTC.

V is TRBV20-1 and J is TRBJ1-2; possibly TRBD1 for D (5 bases). Germline V gene lookup returns CDR1 DFQATT and CDR2 SNEGSKA (reference sequence). This CDR3 is built from 14 residues. V lost 3 bases and J 2 bases, leaving 13 bases between the germline ends. CDR3 loop: CSARTGLGNYGYTF. Here the CDR3 DNA reads TGCAGTGCTAGGACGGGACTGGGGAACTATGGCTACACCTTC.

Only a few counts were recorded for this clonotype. The chain combines TRBV12-3 or TRBV12-4 with TRBJ1-2; D is undetermined. The CDR3 spans 13 residues. The V and J ends lost 1 base and 1 base respectively, with 4 bases between them. The CDR3 sequence: CASSLVYNYGYTF. In nucleotides, the CDR3 is TGTGCCAGCAGTTTAGTCTATAACTATGGCTACACCTTC.

This clonotype was found many times. The chain is built from TRBV6-2 or TRBV6-3 and TRBJ2-2; D remains ambiguous. CDR1 is MNHEY and CDR2 is SVGEGT in the germline V gene. V gave up 7 bases and J gave up 5 bases, with 17 bases separating them. The CDR3 is 15 residues long. The CDR3 reads CASKTDVFGTGELFF. As DNA, the CDR3 is TGTGCCAGCAAGACGGACGTTTTTGGGACCGGGGAGCTGTTTTTT.

Here the CDR3 reads CASSFSSGNTEAFF. The CDR3 DNA reads as TGTGCCAGCAGCTTTTCCTCGGGTAACACTGAAGCTTTCTTT. V gene TRBV7-9 combines with J gene TRBJ1-1, with unresolved D. CDR1 SEHNR and CDR2 FQNEAQ come from the germline V gene (reference sequence). The ends were cut back, 3 bases at V and 2 bases at J, with 10 bases in the middle. The CDR3 is made up of 14 amino acids.

This clonotype was picked up a small number of times. The J gene is TRBJ2-3, the V gene TRBV4-1, with TRBD1 identical over 8 bases. CDR1 and CDR2 from the germline V gene are MGHRA and YSYEKL. This CDR3 spans 14 amino acids. Trimming took 4 bases from V and 5 from J; bases not matched to a gene: 5. CDR3 sequence: CASSRQGNQDTQYF. CDR3 nucleotide sequence: TGCGCCAGCAGCCGACAGGGGAATCAAGATACGCAGTATTTT.

The V gene is TRBV11-2, the J gene TRBJ2-3; tentatively, D is TRBD2 (6 bases). Germline V CDR1 and CDR2: SGHAT, FQNNGV. This CDR3 contains 16 residues. V lost 4 bases, J lost 1 base, and 15 bases lay in between. This CDR3 is CASSYLRRGGTDTQYF. CDR3 nucleotides: TGTGCCAGCAGCTACCTAAGGCGGGGCGGCACAGATACGCAGTATTTT.

This clonotype was seen only a few times. This sequence may be a read error, since a much larger clone differs from it by one base. The chain recombines TRBV4-1 with TRBJ1-1, with 7 bases matching TRBD1. This CDR3 is 12 amino acids long. The V gene's germline CDR1 is MGHRA and CDR2 YSYEKL. CDR3 region: CASSLQKGAEVF. The CDR3 region has the DNA TGCGCCAGCAGCCTCCAAAAGGGGGCCGAGGTCTTT.

Only a few counts were recorded for this clonotype. In DNA, the CDR3 is TGTGCCAGCTCATCCGCCGGGACAGCTTCCTACGAGCAGTACGTC. Translation: CASSSAGTASYEQYV. The chain is built from TRBV18 and TRBJ2-7, with 7 nucleotides matching TRBD1. Germline V CDR1 and CDR2: KGHSH, LQKENI. The CDR3 is made up of 15 amino acids. V dropped 5 bases and J dropped 1; count of bases not matched to a gene: 8.

This clonotype was seen only a few times. Relative to the germline gene, one junction end is altered; a read error may explain this. The gene calls are TRBV12-3 or TRBV12-4 and TRBJ2-3, with D possibly being TRBD2 (6 bases). The CDR3 is 13 residues long. The CDR3 loop reads CASSDTSKDTQYF. For the CDR3, the DNA is TGTGCCAGCAGTGACACTAGCAAAGATACGCAGTATTTT.

This clonotype appeared a few times. The genes are TRBV4-2 and TRBJ2-2; weak D call: TRBD1 (6 bases). The ends were cut back, 0 bases at V and 0 bases at J, with 8 bases in the middle. The length of the CDR3 is 16 residues. The germline V gene encodes CDR1 LGHNA and CDR2 YNFKEQ. The CDR3 nucleotides read TGTGCCAGCAGCCAAGACAGGGGAGCGAACACCGGGGAGCTGTTTTTT. Translation: CASSQDRGANTGELFF.

This clonotype was recorded a few times. This chain joins TRBV5-1 and TRBJ1-1; 9 bases map to TRBD1. Germline V gene data show CDR1 as SGHRS and CDR2 as YFSETQ. CDR3 size: 13 residues. Germline trimming cut 6 bases from V and 7 bases from J; bases unmatched to any gene: 7. The DNA for the CDR3 is TGCGCCAGCAACCACAGGGGGCAGGGTGAAGCTTTCTTT. Its translation: CASNHRGQGEAFF.

J is TRBJ2-7 and V is TRBV30; no firm D call. Per germline, CDR1 GTSNPN and CDR2 SVGIG (reference sequence). This CDR3 comprises 11 residues. V was trimmed by 2 bases and J by 6 bases, leaving 8 bases between them. The DNA for the CDR3 is TGTGCCTGGAGTACTGGGTCCGAGCAGTACTTC. Protein sequence: CAWSTGSEQYF.

This clonotype was picked up one time. V usage is TRBV7-3 and J usage is TRBJ2-6; 7 bases are shared with TRBD2. CDR1 SGHTA and CDR2 FQGTGA come from the germline V gene. V lost 5 bases and J lost 0; bases outside the gene matches: 10. The CDR3 is 18 amino acids. The CDR3 region is CASSLYGLGTSGANVLTF. The CDR3 coding sequence is TGTGCCAGCAGCCTCTACGGACTAGGAACCTCTGGGGCCAACGTCCTGACTTTC.